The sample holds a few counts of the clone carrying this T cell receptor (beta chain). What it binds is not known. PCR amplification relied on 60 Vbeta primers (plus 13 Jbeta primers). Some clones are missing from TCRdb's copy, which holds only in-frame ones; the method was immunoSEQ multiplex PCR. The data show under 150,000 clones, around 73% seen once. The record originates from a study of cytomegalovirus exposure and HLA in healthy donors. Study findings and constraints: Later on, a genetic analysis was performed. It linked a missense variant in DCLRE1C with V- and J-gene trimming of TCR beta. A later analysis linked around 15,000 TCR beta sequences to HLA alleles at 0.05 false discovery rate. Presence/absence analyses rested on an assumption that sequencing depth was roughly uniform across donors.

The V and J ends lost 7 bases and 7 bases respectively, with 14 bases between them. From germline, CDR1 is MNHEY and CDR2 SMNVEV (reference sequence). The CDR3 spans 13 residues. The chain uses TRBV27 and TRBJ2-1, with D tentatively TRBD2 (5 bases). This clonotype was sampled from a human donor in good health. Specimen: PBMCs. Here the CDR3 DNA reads TGTGCCAGCACTTATACCGGAGGAAATGAGCAGTTCTTC. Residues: CASTYTGGNEQFF.